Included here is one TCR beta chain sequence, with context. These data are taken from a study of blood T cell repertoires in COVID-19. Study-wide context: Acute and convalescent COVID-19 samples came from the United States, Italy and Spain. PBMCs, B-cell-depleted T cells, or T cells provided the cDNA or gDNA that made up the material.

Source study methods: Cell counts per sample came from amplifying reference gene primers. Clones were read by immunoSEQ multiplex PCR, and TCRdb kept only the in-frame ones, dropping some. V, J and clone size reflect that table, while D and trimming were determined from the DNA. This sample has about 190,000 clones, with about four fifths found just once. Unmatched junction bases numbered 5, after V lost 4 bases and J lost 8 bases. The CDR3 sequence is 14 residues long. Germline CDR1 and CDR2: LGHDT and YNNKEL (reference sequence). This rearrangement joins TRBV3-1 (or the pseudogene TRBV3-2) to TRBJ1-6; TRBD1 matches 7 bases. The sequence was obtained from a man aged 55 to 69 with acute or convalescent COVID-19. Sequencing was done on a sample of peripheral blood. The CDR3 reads CASSPYRGDSPLHF. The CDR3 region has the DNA TGTGCCAGCAGCCCTTACAGGGGAGATTCACCCCTCCACTTT.